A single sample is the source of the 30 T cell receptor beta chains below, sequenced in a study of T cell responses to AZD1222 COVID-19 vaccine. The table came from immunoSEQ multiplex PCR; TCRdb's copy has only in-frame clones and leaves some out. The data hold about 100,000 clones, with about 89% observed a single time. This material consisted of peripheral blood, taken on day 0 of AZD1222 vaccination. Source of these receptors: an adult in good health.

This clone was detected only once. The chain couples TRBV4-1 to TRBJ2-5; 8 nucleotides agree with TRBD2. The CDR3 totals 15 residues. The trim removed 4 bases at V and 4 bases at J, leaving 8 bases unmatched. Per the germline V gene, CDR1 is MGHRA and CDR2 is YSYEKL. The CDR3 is CASSLILAGSETQYF. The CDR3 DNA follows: TGCGCCAGCAGCCTAATATTAGCGGGGTCAGAGACCCAGTACTTC.

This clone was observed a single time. CDR3 region: CASSPTGDQTDTQYF. The CDR3 coding sequence is TGTGCCAGCAGTCCCACAGGGGATCAGACAGATACGCAGTATTTT. This chain joins TRBV6-5 and TRBJ2-3, with TRBD1 identical over 7 bases. Germline V CDR1 and CDR2: MNHEY, SVGAGI. The CDR3 length is 15 residues. The ends lost 5 bases at V and 3 bases at J; junction bases unmatched: 8.

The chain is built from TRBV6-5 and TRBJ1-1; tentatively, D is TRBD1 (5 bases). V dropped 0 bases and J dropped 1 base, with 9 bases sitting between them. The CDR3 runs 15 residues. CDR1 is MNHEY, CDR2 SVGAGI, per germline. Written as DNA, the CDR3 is TGTGCCAGCAGTTACTCGAGACAGCAGAACACTGAAGCTTTCTTT. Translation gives CASSYSRQQNTEAFF.

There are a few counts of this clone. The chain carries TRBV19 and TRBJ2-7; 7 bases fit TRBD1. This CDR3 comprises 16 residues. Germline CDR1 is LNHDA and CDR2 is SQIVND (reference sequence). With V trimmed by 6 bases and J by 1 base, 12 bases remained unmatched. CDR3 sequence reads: CASRAGQAERSYEQYF. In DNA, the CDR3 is TGTGCCAGTAGAGCCGGACAGGCCGAGAGGTCCTACGAGCAGTACTTC.

Here the CDR3 reads CASSQVAGGAEQYF. In DNA, the CDR3 is TGTGCCAGCAGCCAAGTTGCGGGAGGAGCCGAGCAGTACTTC. J is TRBJ2-7 and V is TRBV3-1 (or the pseudogene TRBV3-2); 8 bases agree with TRBD2. The germline gives CDR1 LGHDT, CDR2 YNNKEL (reference sequence). Trimming removed 1 base from V and 6 bases from J; junction bases left unmatched: 5. The CDR3 extends over 14 amino acids.

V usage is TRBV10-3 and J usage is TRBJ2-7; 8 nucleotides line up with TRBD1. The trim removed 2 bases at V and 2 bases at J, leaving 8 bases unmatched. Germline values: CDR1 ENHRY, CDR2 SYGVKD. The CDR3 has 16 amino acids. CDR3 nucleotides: TGTGCCATCAGTGAGGGGGGGACAGGAGCACCCTACGAGCAGTACTTC. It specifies CAISEGGTGAPYEQYF.

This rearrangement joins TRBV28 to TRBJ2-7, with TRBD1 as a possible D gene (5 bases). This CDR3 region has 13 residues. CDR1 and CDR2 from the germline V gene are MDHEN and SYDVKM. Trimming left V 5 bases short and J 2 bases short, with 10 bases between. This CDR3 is CASSQDSPYEQYF. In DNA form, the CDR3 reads TGTGCCAGCAGTCAAGACAGCCCCTACGAGCAGTACTTC.

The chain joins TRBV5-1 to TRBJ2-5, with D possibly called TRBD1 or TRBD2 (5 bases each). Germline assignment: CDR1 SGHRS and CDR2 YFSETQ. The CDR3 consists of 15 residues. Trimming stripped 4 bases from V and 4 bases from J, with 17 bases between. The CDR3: CASSTTRAGAETQYF. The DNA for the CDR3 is TGCGCCAGCAGCACCACGAGGGCTGGGGCAGAGACCCAGTACTTC.

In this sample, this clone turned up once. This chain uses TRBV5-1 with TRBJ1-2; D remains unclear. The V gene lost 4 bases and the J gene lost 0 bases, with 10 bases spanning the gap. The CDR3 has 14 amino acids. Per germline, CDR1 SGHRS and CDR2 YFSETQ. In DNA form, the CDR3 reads TGCGCCAGCAGCACGGACGGATCTAACTATGGCTACACCTTC. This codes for CASSTDGSNYGYTF.

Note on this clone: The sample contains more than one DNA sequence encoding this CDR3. The chain's CDR3 is CAWSRNTEAFF. CDR3 in DNA: TGTGCCTGGAGCCGGAACACTGAAGCTTTCTTT. The chain has TRBV30 and TRBJ1-1; D gene ambiguous. V shed 3 bases and J shed 1 base, with 3 bases lying between them. The length of the CDR3 is 11 residues. From germline, CDR1 is GTSNPN and CDR2 SVGIG (reference sequence). Filled out from reference TRBV30 and TRBJ1-1, the complete variable domain reads SQTIHQWPATLVQPVGSPLSLECTVEGTSNPNLYWYRQAAGRGLQLLFYSVGIGQISSEVPQNLSASRPQDRQFILSSKKLLLSDSGFYLCAWSRNTEAFFGQGTRLTVV.

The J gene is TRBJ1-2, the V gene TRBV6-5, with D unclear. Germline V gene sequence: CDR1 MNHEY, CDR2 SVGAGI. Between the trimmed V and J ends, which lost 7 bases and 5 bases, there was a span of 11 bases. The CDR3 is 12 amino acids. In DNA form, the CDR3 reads TGTGCCAGCACTGTAACAGAATATGGCTACACCTTC. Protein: CASTVTEYGYTF.

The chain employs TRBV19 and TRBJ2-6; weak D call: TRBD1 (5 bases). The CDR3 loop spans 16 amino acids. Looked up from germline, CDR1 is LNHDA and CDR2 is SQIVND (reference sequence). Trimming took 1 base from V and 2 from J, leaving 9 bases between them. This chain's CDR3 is CASSIGRRAGANVLTF. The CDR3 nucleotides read TGTGCCAGTAGTATAGGGCGCAGGGCTGGGGCCAACGTCCTGACTTTC.

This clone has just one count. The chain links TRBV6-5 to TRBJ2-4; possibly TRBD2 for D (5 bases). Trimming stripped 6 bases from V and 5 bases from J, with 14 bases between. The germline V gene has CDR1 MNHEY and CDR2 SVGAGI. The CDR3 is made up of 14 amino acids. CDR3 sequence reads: CASRSPGAENIQYF. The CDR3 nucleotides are TGTGCCAGCAGGAGTCCAGGAGCGGAAAACATTCAGTACTTC.

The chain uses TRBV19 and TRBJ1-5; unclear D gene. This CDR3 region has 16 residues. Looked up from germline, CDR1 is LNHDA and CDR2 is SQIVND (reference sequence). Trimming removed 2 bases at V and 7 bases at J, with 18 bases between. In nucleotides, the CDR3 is TGTGCCAGTAGTATAAGCTCGTTCTGGGATACCCAGCCCCAGCATTTT. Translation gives CASSISSFWDTQPQHF. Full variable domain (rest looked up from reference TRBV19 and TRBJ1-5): DGGITQSPKYLFRKEGQNVTLSCEQNLNHDAMYWYRQDPGQGLRLIYYSQIVNDFQKGDIAEGYSVSREKKESFPLTVTSAQKNPTAFYLCASSISSFWDTQPQHFGDGTRLSIL.

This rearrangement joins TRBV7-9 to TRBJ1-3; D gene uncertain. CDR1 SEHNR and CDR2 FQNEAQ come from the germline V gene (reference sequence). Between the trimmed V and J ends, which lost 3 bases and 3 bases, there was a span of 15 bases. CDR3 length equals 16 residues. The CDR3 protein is CASSFSGRNHGNTIYF. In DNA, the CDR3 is TGTGCCAGCAGCTTCTCCGGACGGAACCATGGAAACACCATATATTTT.

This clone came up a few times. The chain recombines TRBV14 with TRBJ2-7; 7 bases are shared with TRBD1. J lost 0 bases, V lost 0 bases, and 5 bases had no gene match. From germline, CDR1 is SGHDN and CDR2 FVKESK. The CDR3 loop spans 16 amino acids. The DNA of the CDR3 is TGTGCCAGCAGCCAAGAGAGGGGGCTAACCTCCTACGAGCAGTACTTC. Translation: CASSQERGLTSYEQYF.

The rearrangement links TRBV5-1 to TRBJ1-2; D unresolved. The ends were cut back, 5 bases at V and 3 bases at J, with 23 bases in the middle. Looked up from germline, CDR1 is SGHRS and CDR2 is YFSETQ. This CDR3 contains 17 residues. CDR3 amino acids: CASSLTPGESSDYGYTF. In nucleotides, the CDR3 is TGCGCCAGCAGTTTGACACCGGGCGAAAGTTCAGACTATGGCTACACCTTC.

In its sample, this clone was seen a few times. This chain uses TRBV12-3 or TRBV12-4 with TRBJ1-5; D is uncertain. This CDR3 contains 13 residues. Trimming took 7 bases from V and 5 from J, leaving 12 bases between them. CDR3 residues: CASTYGRDQPQHF. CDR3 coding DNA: TGTGCCAGCACCTATGGACGTGATCAGCCCCAGCATTTT.

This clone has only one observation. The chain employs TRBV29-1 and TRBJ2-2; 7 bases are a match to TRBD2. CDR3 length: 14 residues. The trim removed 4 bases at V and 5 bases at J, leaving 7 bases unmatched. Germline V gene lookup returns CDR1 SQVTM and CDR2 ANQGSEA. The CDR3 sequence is CSVVPGTITGELFF. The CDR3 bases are TGCAGCGTTGTCCCCGGGACTATTACCGGGGAGCTGTTTTTT.

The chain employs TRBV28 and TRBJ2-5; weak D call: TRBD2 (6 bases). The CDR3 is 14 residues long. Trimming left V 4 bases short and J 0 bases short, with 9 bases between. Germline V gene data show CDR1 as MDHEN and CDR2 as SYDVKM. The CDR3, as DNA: TGTGCCAGCAGTTCCGGAGGGAACCAAGAGACCCAGTACTTC. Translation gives CASSSGGNQETQYF.

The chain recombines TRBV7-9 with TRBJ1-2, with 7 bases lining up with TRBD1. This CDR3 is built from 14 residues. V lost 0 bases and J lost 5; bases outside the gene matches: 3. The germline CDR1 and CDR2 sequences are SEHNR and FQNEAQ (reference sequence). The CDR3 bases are TGTGCCAGCAGCTTAGCCGGGACAGCTTATGGCTACACCTTC. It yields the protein CASSLAGTAYGYTF.

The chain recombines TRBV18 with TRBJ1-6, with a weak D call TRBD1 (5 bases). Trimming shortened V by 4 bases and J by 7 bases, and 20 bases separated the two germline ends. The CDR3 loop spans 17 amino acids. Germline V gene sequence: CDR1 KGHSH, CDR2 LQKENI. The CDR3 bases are TGTGCCAGCTCACAAGACAGTGGAATCCCGTCCAATTCACCCCTCCACTTT. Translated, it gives CASSQDSGIPSNSPLHF.

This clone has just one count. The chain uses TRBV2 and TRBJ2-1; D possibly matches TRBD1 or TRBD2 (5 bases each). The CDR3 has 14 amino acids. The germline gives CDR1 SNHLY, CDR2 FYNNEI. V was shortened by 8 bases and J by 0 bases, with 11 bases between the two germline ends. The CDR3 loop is CASEPGTSYNEQFF. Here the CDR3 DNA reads TGTGCCAGCGAACCCGGGACCTCCTACAATGAGCAGTTCTTC. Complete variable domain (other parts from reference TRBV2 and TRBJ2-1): EPEVTQTPSHQVTQMGQEVILRCVPISNHLYFYWYRQILGQKVEFLVSFYNNEISEKSEIFDDQFSVERPDGSNFTLKIRSTKLEDSAMYFCASEPGTSYNEQFFGPGTRLTVL.

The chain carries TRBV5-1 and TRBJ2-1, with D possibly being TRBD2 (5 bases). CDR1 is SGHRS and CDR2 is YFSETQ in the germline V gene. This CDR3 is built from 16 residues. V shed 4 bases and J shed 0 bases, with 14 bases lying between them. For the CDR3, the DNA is TGCGCCAGCAGCCCGGCTAGCTCGAGCTCCTACAATGAGCAGTTCTTC. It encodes CASSPASSSSYNEQFF.

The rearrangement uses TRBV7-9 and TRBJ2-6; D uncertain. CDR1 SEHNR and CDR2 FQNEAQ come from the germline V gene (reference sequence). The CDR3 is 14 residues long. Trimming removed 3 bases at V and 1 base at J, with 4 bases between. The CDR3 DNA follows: TGTGCCAGCAGCTTCCTTTCTGGGGCCAACGTCCTGACTTTC. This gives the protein CASSFLSGANVLTF. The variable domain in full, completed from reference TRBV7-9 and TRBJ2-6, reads DTGVSQNPRHKITKRGQNVTFRCDPISEHNRLYWYRQTLGQGPEFLTYFQNEAQLEKSRLLSDRFSAERPKGSFSTLEIQRTEQGDSAMYLCASSFLSGANVLTFGAGSRLTVL.

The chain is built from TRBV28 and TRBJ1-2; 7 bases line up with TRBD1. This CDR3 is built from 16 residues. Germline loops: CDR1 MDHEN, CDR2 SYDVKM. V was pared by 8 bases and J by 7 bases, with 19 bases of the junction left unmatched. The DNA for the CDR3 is TGTGCCAGCGATTCCGGACAGGCCTCTGGGGGTGGTGGCTACACCTTC. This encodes CASDSGQASGGGGYTF.

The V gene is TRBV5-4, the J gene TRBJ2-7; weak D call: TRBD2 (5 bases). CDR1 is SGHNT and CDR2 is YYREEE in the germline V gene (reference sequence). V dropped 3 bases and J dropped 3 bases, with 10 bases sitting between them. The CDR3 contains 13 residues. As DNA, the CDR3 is TGTGCCAGCAGCTCCGGACTGCTCTACGAGCAGTACTTC. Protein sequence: CASSSGLLYEQYF.

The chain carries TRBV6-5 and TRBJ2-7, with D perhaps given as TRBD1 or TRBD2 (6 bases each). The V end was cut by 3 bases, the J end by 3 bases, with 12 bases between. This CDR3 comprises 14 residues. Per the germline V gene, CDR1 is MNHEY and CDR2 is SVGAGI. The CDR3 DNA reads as TGTGCCAGCAGTTATGGGGGGCGGGTCTACGAGCAGTACTTC. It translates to CASSYGGRVYEQYF.

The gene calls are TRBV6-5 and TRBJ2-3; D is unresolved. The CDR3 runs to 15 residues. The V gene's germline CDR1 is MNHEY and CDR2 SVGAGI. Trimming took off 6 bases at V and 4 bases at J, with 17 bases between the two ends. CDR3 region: CASRQIMTGADTQYF. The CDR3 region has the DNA TGTGCCAGCAGACAAATCATGACTGGGGCAGATACGCAGTATTTT.

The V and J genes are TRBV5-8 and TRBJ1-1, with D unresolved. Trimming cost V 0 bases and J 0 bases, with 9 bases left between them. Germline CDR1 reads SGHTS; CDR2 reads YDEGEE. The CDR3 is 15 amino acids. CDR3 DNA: TGTGCCAGCAGCTTGGATGGGAATCTGAACACTGAAGCTTTCTTT. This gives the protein CASSLDGNLNTEAFF.